The sample holds one count of the clone carrying this T cell receptor beta chain. Using immunoSEQ multiplex PCR, the repertoire was profiled, and TCRdb retains in-frame clones only, with some absent. The repertoire holds around 100,000 clones, with 75% to 90% as singletons. This sample stems from a study of blood T cell repertoires in COVID-19. The germline gives CDR1 SGDLS, CDR2 YYNGEE. Trimming left V 0 bases short and J 6 bases short, with 10 bases between. The CDR3 has 15 amino acids. This sequence originates from a man between 60 and 70 years old with COVID-19, enrolled during active disease. The chain employs TRBV9 and TRBJ1-6; D gene unclear. Material: peripheral blood. The CDR3 DNA reads TGTGCCAGCAGCGTAGGTCAGGCCGGTAATTCACCCCTCCACTTT. This gives the protein CASSVGQAGNSPLHF.